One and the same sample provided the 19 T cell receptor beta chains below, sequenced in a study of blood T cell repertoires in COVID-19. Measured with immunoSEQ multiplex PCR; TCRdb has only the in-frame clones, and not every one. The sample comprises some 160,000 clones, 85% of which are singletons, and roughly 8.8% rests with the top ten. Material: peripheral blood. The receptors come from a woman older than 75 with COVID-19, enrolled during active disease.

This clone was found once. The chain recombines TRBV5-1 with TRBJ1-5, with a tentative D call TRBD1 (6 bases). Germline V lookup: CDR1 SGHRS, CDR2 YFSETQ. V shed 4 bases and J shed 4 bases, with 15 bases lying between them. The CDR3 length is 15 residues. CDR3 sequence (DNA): TGCGCCAGCAGCCCGGAAGTAGGACAGAATCAGCCCCAGCATTTT. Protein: CASSPEVGQNQPQHF.

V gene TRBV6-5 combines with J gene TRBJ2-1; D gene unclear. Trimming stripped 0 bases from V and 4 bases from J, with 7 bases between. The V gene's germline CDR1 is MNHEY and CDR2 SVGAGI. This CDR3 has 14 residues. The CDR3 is CASSYSRQYNEQFF. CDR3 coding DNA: TGTGCCAGCAGTTACTCGAGGCAATACAATGAGCAGTTCTTC.

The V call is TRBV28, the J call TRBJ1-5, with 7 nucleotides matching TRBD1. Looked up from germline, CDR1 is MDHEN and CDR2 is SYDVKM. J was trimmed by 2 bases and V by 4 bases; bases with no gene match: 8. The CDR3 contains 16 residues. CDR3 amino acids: CASSSPTGTRNQPQHF. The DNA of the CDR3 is TGTGCCAGCAGTTCCCCGACAGGGACACGCAATCAGCCCCAGCATTTT.

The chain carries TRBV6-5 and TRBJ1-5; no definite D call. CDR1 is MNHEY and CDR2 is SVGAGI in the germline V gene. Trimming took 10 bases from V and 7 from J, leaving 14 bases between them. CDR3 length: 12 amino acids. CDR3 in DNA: TGTGCCACCCCTAACGCATACCAGCCCCAGCATTTT. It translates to CATPNAYQPQHF.

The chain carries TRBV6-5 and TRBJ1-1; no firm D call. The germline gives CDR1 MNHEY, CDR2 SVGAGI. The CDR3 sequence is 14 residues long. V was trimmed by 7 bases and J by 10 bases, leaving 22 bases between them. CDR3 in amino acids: CASTPSGTRLGAFF. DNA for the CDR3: TGTGCCAGCACCCCCTCGGGTACACGCTTGGGAGCTTTCTTT.

CDR3 in DNA: TGTGCCAGCAGCTTGGGGGCGGGAGTAGGAAATGAGCAGTTCTTC. Translating it yields CASSLGAGVGNEQFF. The genes are TRBV5-5 and TRBJ2-1; 7 nucleotides agree with TRBD2. The V and J ends lost 0 bases and 7 bases, in that order; junction bases with no gene match: 7. This CDR3 contains 15 residues. Germline assignment: CDR1 SGHKS and CDR2 YYEKEE (reference sequence).

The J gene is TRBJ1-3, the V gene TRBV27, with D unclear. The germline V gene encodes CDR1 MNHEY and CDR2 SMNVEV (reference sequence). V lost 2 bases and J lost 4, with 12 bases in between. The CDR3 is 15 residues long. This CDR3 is CASSLGSGGGNTIYF. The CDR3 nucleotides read TGTGCCAGCAGTTTAGGCTCAGGAGGCGGAAACACCATATATTTT.

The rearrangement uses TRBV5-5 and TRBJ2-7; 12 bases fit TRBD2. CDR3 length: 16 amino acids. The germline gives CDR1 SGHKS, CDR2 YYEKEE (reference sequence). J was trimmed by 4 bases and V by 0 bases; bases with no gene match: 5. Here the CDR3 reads CASSLGTSGMVYEQYF. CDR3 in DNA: TGTGCCAGCAGCTTGGGGACTAGCGGGATGGTTTACGAGCAGTACTTC.

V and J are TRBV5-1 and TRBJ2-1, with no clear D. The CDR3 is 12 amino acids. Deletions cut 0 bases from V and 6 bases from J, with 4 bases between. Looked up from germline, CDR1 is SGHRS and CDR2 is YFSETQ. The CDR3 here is CASSLDGNEQFF. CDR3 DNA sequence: TGCGCCAGCAGCTTGGACGGCAATGAGCAGTTCTTC.

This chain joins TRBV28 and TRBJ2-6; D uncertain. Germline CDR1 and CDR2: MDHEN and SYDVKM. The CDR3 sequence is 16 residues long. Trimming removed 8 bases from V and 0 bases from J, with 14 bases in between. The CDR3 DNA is TGTGCCAGCGCCCCCCTCTTGAGCTCTGGGGCCAACGTCCTGACTTTC. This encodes CASAPLLSSGANVLTF.

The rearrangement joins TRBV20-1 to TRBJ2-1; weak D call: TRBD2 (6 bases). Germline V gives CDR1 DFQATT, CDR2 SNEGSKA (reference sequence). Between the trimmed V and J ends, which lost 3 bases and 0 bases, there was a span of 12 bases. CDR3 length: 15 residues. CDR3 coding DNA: TGCAGTGCTAGTCCTAGCGCCCACTCCTACAATGAGCAGTTCTTC. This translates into CSASPSAHSYNEQFF.

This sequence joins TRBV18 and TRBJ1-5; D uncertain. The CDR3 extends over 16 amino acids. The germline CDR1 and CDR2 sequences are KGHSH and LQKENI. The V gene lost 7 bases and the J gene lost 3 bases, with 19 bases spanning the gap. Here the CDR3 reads CASLPREGSVNQPQHF. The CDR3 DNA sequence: TGTGCCAGCTTGCCAAGAGAGGGAAGCGTCAATCAGCCCCAGCATTTT. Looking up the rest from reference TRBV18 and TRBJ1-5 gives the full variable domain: NAGVMQNPRHLVRRRGQEARLRCSPMKGHSHVYWYRQLPEEGLKFMVYLQKENIIDESGMPKERFSAEFPKEGPSILRIQQVVRGDSAAYFCASLPREGSVNQPQHFGDGTRLSIL.

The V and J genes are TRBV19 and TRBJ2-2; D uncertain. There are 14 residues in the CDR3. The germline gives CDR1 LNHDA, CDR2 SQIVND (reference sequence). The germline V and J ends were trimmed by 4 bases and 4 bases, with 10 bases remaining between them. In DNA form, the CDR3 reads TGTGCCAGTAGTAGGGTGGGCAGCACCGGGGAGCTGTTTTTT. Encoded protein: CASSRVGSTGELFF.

The DNA for the CDR3 is TGTGCCACCAGCAGGGGCACGGGGGGGGCACGGGAGCTGTTTTTT. It is translated as CATSRGTGGARELFF. The rearrangement joins TRBV15 to TRBJ2-2; 8 bases line up with TRBD2. This CDR3 contains 15 residues. With V trimmed by 3 bases and J by 9 bases, 9 bases remained unmatched. Germline lookup yields CDR1 LNHNV and CDR2 YYDKDF (reference sequence).

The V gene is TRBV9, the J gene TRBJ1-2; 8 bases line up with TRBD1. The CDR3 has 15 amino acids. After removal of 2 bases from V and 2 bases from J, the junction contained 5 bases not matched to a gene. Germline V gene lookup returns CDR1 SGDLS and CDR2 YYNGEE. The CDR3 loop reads CASSVGTGGNYGYTF. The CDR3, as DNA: TGTGCCAGCAGCGTGGGGACAGGCGGAAACTATGGCTACACCTTC.

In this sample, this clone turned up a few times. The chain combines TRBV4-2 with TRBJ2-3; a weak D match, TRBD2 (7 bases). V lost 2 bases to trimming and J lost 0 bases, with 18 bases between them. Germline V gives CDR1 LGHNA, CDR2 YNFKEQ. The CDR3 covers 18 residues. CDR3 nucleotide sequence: TGTGCCAGCAGCCAAAGGGGGGGGCGTCGGATTAGCACAGATACGCAGTATTTT. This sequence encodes CASSQRGGRRISTDTQYF.

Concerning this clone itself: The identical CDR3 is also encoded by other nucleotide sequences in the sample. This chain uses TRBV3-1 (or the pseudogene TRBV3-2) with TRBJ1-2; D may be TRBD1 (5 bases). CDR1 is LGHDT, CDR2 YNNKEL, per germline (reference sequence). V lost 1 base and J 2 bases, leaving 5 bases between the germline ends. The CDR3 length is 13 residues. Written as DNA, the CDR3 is TGTGCCAGCAGCCAAGCAGGGAACTATGGCTACACCTTC. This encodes CASSQAGNYGYTF.

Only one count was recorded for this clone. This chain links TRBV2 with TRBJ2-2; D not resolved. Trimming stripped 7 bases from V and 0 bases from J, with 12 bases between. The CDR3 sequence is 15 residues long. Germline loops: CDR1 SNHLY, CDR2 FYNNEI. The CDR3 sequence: CASIERESNTGELFF. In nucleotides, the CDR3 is TGTGCCAGCATCGAGCGAGAGTCGAACACCGGGGAGCTGTTTTTT.

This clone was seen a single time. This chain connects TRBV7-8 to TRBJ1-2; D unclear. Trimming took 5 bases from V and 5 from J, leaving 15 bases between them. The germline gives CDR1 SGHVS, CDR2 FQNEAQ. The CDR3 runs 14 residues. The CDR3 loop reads CASSLLAGAYGYTF. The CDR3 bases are TGTGCCAGCAGCCTATTGGCAGGCGCATATGGCTACACCTTC.